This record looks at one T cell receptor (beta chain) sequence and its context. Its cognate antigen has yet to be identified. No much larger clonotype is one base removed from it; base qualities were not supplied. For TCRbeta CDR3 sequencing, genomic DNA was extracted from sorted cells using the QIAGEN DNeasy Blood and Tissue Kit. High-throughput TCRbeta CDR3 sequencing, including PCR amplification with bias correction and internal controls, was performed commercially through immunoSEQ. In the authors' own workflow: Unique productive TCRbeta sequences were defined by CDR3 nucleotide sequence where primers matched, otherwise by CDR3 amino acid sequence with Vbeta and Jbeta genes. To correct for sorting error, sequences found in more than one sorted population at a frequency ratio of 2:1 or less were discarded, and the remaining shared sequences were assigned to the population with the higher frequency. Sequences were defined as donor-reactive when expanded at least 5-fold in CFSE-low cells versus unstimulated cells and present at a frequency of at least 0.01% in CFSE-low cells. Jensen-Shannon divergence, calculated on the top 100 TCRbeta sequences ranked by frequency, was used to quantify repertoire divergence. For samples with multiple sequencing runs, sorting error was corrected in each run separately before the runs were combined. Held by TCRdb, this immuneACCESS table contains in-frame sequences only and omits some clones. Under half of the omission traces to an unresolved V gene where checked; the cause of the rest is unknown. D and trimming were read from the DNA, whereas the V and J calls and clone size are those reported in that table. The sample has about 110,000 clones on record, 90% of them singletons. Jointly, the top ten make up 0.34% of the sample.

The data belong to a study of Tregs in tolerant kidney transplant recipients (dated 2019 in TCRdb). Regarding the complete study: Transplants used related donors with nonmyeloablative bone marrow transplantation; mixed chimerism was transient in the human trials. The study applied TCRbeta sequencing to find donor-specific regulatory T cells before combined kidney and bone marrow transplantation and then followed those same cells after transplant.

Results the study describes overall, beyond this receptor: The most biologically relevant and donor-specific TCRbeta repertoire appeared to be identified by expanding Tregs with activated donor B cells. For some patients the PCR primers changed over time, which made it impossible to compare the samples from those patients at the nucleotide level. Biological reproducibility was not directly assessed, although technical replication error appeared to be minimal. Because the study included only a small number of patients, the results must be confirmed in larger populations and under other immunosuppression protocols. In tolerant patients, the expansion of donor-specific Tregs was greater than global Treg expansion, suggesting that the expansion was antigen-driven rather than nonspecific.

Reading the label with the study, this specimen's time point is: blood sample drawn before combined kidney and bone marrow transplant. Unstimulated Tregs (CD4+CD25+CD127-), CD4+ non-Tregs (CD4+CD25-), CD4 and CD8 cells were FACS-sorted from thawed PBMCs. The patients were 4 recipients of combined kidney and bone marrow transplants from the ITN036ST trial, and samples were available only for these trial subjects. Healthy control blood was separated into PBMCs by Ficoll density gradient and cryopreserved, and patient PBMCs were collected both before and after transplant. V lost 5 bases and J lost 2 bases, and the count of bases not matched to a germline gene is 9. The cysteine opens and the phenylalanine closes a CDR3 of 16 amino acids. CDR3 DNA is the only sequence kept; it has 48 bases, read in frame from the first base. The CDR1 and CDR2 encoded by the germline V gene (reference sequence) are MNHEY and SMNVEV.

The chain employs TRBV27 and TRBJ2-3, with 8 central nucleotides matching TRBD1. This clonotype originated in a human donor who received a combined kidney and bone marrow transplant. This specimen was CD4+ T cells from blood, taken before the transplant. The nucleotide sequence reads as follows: TGTGCCAGCAGTAGACTGGACAGGGCACTCACAGATACGCAGTATTTT. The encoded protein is CASSRLDRALTDTQYF.